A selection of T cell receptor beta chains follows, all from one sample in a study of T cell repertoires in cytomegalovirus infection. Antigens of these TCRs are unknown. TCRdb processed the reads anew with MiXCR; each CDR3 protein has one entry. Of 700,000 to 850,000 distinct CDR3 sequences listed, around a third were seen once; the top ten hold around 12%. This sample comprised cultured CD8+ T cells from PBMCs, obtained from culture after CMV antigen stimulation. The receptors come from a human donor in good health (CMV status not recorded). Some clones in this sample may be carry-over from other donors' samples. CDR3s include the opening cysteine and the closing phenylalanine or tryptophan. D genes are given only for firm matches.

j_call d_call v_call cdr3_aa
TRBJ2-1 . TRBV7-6 CASSGEVGEQFF
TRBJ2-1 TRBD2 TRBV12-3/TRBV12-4 CASTKLAGGSNNEQFF
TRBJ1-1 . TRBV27 CASKMGDTEAFF
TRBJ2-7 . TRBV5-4 CASSHSDRIYEQYF
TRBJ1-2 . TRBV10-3 CAIRYTRQETNYGYTF
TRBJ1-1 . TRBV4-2 CASSQMTGFRNTEAFF
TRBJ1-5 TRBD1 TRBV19 CASSIRGQGVYQPQHF
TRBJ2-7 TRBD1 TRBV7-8 CASSSRGDRGIYEQYF
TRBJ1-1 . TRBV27 CASSLSDGNTEAFF
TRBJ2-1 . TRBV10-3 CAIKIDRNNEQFF
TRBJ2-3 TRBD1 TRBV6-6 CASSPPGQPSDTQYF
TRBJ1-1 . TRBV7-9 CASSLSQGQPNTEAFF
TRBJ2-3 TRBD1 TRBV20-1 CSARDGQGWADTQYF
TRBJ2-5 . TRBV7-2 CASSRWDVQETQYF
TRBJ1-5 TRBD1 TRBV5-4 CASSIGTGRNQPQHF
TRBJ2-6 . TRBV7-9 CASSLVVQGSGANVLTF
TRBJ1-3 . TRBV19 CASSIPSWGGDLGNTIYF
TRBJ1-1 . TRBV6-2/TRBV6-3 CASSLNQVNTEAFF
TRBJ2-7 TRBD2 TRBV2 CASGLYPYEQYF
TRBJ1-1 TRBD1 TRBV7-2 CASSSVPGQGAEAFF
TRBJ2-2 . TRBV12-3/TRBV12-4 CASSFGTTNTGELFF
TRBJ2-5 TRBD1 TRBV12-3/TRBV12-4 CASSFTPTGNGSEETQYF
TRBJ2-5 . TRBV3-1 CASSQVEGDPQETQYF
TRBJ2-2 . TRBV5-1 CASSLFGKANTGELFF
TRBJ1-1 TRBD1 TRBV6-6 CASSSGTQGARGTEAFF
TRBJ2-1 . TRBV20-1 CSAPQGERAPGHEQSF
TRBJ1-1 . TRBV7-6 CASSPPGNTEAFF
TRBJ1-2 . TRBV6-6 CASSYSVRATYGYTF
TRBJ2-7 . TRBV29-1 CSVEEGPYEQYF
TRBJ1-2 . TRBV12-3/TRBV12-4 CASSSTASYYGYTF
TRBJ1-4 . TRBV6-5 CASSYSEGRSDNEKLFF
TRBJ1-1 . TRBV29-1 CSAGRKNTEAFF
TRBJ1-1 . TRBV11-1 CATIQPSEAFF
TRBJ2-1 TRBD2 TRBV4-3 CASSQDAGVEQFF
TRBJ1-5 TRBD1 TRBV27 CASSTDRESNQPQHF
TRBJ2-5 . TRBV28 CASSFRDKQETQYF
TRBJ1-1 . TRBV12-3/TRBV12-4 CTSRGDRGRGTEAFF
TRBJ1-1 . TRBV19 CATGQGYTEAFF